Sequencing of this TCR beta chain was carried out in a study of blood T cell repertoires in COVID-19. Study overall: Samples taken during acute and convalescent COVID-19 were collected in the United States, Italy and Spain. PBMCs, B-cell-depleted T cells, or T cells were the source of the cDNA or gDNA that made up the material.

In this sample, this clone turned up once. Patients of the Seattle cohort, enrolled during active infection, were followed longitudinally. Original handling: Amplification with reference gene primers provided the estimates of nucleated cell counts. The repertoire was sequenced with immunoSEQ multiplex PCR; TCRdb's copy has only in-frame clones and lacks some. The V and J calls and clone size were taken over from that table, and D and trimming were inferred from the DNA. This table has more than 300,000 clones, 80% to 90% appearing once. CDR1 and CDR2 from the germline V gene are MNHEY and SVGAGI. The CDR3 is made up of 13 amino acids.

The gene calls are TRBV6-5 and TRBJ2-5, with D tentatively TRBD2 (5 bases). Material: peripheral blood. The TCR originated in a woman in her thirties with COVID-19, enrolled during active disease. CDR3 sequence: CALKGGVAETQYF. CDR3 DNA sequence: TGTGCGCTAAAAGGAGGAGTCGCAGAGACCCAGTACTTC.